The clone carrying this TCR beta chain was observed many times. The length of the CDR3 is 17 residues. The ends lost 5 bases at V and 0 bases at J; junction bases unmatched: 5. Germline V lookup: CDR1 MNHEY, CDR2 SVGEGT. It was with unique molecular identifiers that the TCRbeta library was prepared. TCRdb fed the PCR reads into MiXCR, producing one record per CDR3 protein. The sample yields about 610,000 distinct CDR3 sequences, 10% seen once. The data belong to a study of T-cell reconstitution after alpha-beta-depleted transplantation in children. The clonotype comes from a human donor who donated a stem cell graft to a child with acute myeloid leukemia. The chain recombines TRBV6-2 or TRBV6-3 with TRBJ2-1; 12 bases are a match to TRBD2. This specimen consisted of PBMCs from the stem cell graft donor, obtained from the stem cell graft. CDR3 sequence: CASSRLAGDVSYNEQFF. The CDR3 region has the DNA TGTGCCAGCAGTAGACTAGCGGGAGACGTCTCCTACAATGAGCAGTTCTTC.